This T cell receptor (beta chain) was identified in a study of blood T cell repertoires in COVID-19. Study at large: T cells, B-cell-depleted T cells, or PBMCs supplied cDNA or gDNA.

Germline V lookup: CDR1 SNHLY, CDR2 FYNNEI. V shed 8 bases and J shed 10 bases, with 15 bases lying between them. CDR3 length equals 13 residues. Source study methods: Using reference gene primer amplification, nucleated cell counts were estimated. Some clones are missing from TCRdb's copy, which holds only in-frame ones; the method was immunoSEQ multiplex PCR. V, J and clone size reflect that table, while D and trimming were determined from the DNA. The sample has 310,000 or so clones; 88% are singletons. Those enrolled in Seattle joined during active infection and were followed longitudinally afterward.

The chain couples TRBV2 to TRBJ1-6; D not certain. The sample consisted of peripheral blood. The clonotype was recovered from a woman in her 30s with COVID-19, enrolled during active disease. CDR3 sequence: CASAVNQVSPLHF. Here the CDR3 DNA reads TGTGCCAGCGCTGTCAATCAGGTCTCACCCCTCCACTTT. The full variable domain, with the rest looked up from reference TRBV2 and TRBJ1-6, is EPEVTQTPSHQVTQMGQEVILRCVPISNHLYFYWYRQILGQKVEFLVSFYNNEISEKSEIFDDQFSVERPDGSNFTLKIRSTKLEDSAMYFCASAVNQVSPLHFGNGTRLTVT.